The present entry profiles one TCR beta chain with its context. The sample comes from a study of T cell changes during pregnancy in multiple sclerosis. Assay: immunoSEQ multiplex PCR; the TCRdb copy retains only in-frame clones and omits some. This sample yields tens of thousands of clones, of which approximately 91% are seen a single time; about 1.5% belongs to the top ten. The junction had 11 bases not matched to a gene; V was cut back by 6 bases and J by 7 bases. The CDR3 extends over 14 amino acids. Looked up from germline, CDR1 is SNHLY and CDR2 is FYNNEI. The TCR was taken from a female donor with multiple sclerosis, enrolled in a pregnancy study. The specimen was peripheral blood, collected in the third trimester of pregnancy. This chain uses TRBV2 with TRBJ2-5, with 7 bases matching TRBD1. CDR3: CASRPGQSSGTQYF. The CDR3 DNA follows: TGTGCCAGCAGACCGGGACAGTCATCCGGGACCCAGTACTTC.